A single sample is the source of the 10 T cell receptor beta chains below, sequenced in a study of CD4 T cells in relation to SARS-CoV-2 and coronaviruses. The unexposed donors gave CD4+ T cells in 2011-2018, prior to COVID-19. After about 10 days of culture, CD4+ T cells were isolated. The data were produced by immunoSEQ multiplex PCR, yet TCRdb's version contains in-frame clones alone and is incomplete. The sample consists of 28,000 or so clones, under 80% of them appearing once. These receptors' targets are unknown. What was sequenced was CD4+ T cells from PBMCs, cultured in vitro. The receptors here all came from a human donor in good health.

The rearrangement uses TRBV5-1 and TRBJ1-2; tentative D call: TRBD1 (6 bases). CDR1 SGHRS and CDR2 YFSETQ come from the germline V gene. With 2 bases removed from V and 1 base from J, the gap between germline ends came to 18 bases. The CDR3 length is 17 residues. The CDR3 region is CASSFPAGTTSNYGYTF. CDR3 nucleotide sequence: TGCGCCAGCAGCTTCCCCGCAGGGACAACTAGTAACTATGGCTACACCTTC.

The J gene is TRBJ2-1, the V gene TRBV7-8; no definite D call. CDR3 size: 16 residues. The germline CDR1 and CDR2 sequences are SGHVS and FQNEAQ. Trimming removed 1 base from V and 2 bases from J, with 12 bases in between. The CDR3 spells CASSLGTGLPYNEQFF. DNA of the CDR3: TGTGCCAGCAGCTTAGGAACGGGCCTTCCCTACAATGAGCAGTTCTTC.

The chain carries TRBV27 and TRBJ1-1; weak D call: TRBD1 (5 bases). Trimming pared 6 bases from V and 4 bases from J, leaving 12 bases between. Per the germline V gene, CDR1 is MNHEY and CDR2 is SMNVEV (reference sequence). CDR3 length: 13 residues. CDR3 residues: CASRLRGGTEAFF. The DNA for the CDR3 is TGTGCCAGCAGGTTGAGGGGAGGCACTGAAGCTTTCTTT.

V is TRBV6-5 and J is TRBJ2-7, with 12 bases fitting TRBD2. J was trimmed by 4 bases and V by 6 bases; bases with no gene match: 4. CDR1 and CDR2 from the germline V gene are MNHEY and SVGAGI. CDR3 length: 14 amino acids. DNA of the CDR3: TGTGCCAGCAGCTCCGGGACTAGCGGGTACGAGCAGTACTTC. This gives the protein CASSSGTSGYEQYF.

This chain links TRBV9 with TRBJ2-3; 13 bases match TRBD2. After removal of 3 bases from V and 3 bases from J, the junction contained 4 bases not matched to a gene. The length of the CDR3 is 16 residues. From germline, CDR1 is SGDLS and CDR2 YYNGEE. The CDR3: CASSATTSGRTDTQYF. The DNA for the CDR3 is TGTGCCAGCAGCGCCACGACTAGCGGGAGGACAGATACGCAGTATTTT.

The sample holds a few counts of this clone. CDR3 amino acids: CASSVAVGTGNNEQFF. The CDR3 nucleotides are TGTGCCAGCAGCGTAGCGGTCGGGACAGGGAACAATGAGCAGTTCTTC. The chain couples TRBV9 to TRBJ2-1, with TRBD1 matching 9 bases. This CDR3 has 16 residues. In germline, CDR1 is SGDLS, CDR2 YYNGEE. V shed 0 bases, J shed 5 bases, and the junction held 6 bases outside the gene matches.

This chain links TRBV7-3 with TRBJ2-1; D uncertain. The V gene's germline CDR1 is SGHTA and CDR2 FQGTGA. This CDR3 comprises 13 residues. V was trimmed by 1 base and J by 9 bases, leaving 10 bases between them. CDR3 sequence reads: CASSLNVAGEQFF. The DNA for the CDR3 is TGTGCCAGCAGCTTAAATGTGGCTGGTGAGCAGTTCTTC.

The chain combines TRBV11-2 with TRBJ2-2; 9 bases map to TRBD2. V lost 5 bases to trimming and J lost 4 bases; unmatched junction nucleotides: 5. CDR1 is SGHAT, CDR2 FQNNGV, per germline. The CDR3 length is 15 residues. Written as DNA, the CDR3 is TGTGCCAGCAGCAACCGACTAGCGGTCACCGGGGAGCTGTTTTTT. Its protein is CASSNRLAVTGELFF. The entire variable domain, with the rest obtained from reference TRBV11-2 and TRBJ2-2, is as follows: EAGVAQSPRYKIIEKRQSVAFWCNPISGHATLYWYQQILGQGPKLLIQFQNNGVVDDSQLPKDRFSAERLKGVDSTLKIQPAKLEDSAVYLCASSNRLAVTGELFFGEGSRLTVL.

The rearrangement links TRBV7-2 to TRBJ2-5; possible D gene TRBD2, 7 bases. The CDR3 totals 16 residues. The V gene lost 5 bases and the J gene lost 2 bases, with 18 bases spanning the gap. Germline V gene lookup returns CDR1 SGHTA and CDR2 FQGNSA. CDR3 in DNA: TGTGCCAGCAGCCCCCAACGGGGGGCGCGACAAGAGACCCAGTACTTC. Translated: CASSPQRGARQETQYF.

DNA for the CDR3: TGTGCCAGCATCCGGGGACTAGCGGGAGAGACCCAGTACTTC. Amino acid sequence: CASIRGLAGETQYF. The rearrangement joins TRBV6-5 to TRBJ2-5; 12 nucleotides align to TRBD2. Germline V gene sequence: CDR1 MNHEY, CDR2 SVGAGI. The CDR3 extends over 14 amino acids. V lost 7 bases, J lost 4 bases, and 4 bases stayed unmatched.